The sequence of this T cell receptor beta chain was determined in a study of T cell repertoires and HLA-DP antigens. The primer mix covered 54 TRBV segments and 13 TRBJ segments. The repertoire was sequenced with immunoSEQ multiplex PCR; TCRdb's copy has only in-frame clones and lacks some. The sample lists almost 90,000 clones, approximately 86% occurring once. The CDR3 length is 15 residues. Germline values: CDR1 SGDLS, CDR2 YYNGEE. Trimming removed 0 bases at V and 2 bases at J, with 9 bases between. A remark on this clone: Its antigen remains unidentified.

The chain joins TRBV9 to TRBJ1-3; D ambiguous. Specimen: CD4+ T cells from PBMCs. The receptor was derived from a man between 50 and 59 years old in good health and CMV-seronegative. DNA for the CDR3: TGTGCCAGCAGCGTAGCATTTGGTGCTGGAAACACCATATATTTT. Amino acid sequence: CASSVAFGAGNTIYF. Using reference TRBV9 and TRBJ1-3 for the parts outside the CDR3, the full variable domain is DSGVTQTPKHLITATGQRVTLRCSPRSGDLSVYWYQQSLDQGLQFLIQYYNGEERAKGNILERFSAQQFPDLHSELNLSSLELGDSALYFCASSVAFGAGNTIYFGEGSWLTVV.